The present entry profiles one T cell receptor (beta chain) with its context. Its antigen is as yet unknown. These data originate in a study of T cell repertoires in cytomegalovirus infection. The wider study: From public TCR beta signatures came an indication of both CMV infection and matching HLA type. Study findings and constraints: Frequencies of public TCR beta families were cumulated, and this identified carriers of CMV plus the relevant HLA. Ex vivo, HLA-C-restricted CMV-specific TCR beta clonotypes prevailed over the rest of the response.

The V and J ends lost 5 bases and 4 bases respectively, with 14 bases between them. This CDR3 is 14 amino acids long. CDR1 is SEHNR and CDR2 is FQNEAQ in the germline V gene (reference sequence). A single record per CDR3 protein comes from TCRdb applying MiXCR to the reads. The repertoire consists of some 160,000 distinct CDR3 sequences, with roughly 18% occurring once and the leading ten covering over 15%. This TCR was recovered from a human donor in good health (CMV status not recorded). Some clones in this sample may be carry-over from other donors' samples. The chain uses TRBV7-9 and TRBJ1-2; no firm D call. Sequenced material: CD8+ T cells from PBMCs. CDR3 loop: CASSRPQEFYGYTF. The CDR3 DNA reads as TGTGCCAGCAGCCGCCCCCAGGAGTTCTATGGCTACACCTTC. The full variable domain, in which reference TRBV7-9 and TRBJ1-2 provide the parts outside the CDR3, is DTGVSQNPRHKITKRGQNVTFRCDPISEHNRLYWYRQTLGQGPEFLTYFQNEAQLEKSRLLSDRFSAERPKGSFSTLEIQRTEQGDSAMYLCASSRPQEFYGYTFGSGTRLTVV.